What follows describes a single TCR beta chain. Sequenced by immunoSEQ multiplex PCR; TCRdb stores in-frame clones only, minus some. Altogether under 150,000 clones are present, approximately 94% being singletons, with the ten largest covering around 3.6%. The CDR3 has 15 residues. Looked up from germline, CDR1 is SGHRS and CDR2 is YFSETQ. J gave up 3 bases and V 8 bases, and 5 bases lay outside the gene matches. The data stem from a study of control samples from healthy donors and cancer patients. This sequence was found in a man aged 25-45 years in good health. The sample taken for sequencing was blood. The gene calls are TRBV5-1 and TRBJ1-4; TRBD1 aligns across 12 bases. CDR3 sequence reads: CASTGQGASNEKLFF. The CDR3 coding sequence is TGCGCCAGTACGGGACAGGGGGCATCTAATGAAAAACTGTTTTTT.